This TCR beta chain was profiled in a study of T cell changes during pregnancy in multiple sclerosis (dated by TCRdb to between 2017 and 2020). Broadly, across the study: The study examined how the T cell repertoire changed over the course of pregnancy in women with multiple sclerosis.

The library came from the immunoSEQ multiplex PCR assay. TCRdb stores this immuneACCESS table with in-frame sequences only. Part of the clones is absent; in the studies checked, under half of the shortfall reflects unresolved V genes, and no reason is known for the rest. A total of approximately 88,000 clones appear in this sample, roughly 94% of them only once. Roughly 0.81% of the sample is held by the ten biggest clonotypes. V is pruned by 1 base and J by 0 bases, leaving 3 bases of the junction without a gene match. As encoded in the germline V gene, CDR1 is MDHEN while CDR2 is SYDVKM. Its CDR3 holds 17 amino acids, cysteine through phenylalanine. Solely the CDR3 DNA is kept, with 51 bases framed from the first base. About this clone: The antigen it binds to is not known. Within one base of it there is no much larger clone, and no base qualities were kept.

Sequences were derived from peripheral blood, sampled in the third trimester of pregnancy. The sequence links TRBV28 to TRBJ2-3, and 11 junction bases match TRBD2. This TCR was sampled from a female donor with multiple sclerosis, enrolled in a pregnancy study. The DNA sequence is given as TGTGCCAGCAGTTTATTCGGGACTAGCGGAAGCACAGATACGCAGTATTTT. Translated, it reads CASSLFGTSGSTDTQYF.